This entry concerns a single T cell receptor (beta chain). Its antigen is unknown. The PCR employed 60 Vbeta primers together with 13 Jbeta primers. Source study methods: The authors later counted some 76 million unique TCR beta chains, around 9.9 million of them shared. The method was immunoSEQ multiplex PCR; TCRdb's version includes in-frame clones alone and lacks a portion of them. That table supplies the V and J calls and clone size; D and trimming were determined from the DNA. This sample yields approximately 190,000 clones, of which about 12% are seen a single time; approximately 8.3% belongs to the top ten. The data were taken from a study of cytomegalovirus exposure and HLA in healthy donors. Study outcomes and limitations: Later analysis indicated greater clonal expansion among HLA-associated TCR beta chains than among equally common other chains. Cytomegalovirus-associated TCR beta chains were listed, numbering roughly 150. Follow-up analysis seemed to connect common viral pathogens with several of the most significant clusters identified.

The TCR sequence derives from a man in his forties or fifties in good health and CMV-seropositive. Sequenced material: PBMCs.

CDR3 protein: CASSSRGLWGTDTQYF. As DNA, the CDR3 is TGTGCCAGCAGCTCTCGGGGTCTATGGGGCACAGATACGCAGTATTTT. The gene calls are TRBV7-4 and TRBJ2-3; a weak D match, TRBD2 (5 bases). Deletions cut 4 bases from V and 1 base from J, with 15 bases between. CDR1 and CDR2 from the germline V gene are SGHVT and SQSDAQ. This CDR3 is 16 amino acids long.